The clone carrying this T cell receptor beta chain was recorded once. No antigen is known for it. Per the germline V gene, CDR1 is MDHEN and CDR2 is SYDVKM. This CDR3 is 16 amino acids long. V gave up 2 bases and J gave up 9 bases; unmatched junction bases: 7. The data were taken from a study of T cell responses to AZD1222 COVID-19 vaccine. Study summary: Second-dose schedules of about 4 or about 12 weeks were combined.

Study findings and constraints: A rise in Spike-specific TCR breadth and depth followed two AZD1222 doses. The reported proportion of spike-specific TCRs targeting unmutated variant regions was nearly half.

Some clones are missing from TCRdb's copy, which holds only in-frame ones; the method was immunoSEQ multiplex PCR. Seen here are roughly 100,000 clones, 84% observed once, and the top ten hold over 15%. This clonotype was sampled from an adult in good health. The chain is built from TRBV28 and TRBJ2-1, with 13 bases fitting TRBD2. The sequences come from peripheral blood, collected on day 0 of AZD1222 vaccination. CDR3 amino acids: CASSLGGGLAGAEQFF. The CDR3 DNA reads TGTGCCAGCAGTTTAGGCGGTGGACTAGCGGGAGCTGAGCAGTTCTTC.